The 15 T cell receptor beta chains given below trace back to one sample, sequenced in a study of T cell clones after liver transplantation. Profiled with immunoSEQ multiplex PCR; TCRdb holds only in-frame clones, not every one. Of 45,000 or so clones listed, just over 85% are singletons. Source: CD4+ T cells from blood, taken 24 months after liver transplant. These receptors originate from a human patient who received a liver transplant. Some T cells may be supplied by the graft donor.

The chain carries TRBV7-9 and TRBJ1-5; tentative D call: TRBD1 (5 bases). The CDR3 extends over 17 amino acids. V lost 1 base and J 1 base, leaving 14 bases between the germline ends. CDR1 SEHNR and CDR2 FQNEAQ come from the germline V gene (reference sequence). CDR3 protein: CASSLVGGGRSNQPQHF. Here the CDR3 DNA reads TGTGCCAGCAGCTTAGTTGGGGGTGGCAGGAGCAATCAGCCCCAGCATTTT.

The chain links TRBV28 to TRBJ2-7; D is possibly TRBD1 (6 bases). The V end was cut by 1 base, the J end by 6 bases, with 10 bases between. Germline CDR1 reads MDHEN; CDR2 reads SYDVKM. This CDR3 has 13 residues. The CDR3 DNA reads TGTGCCAGCAGTTTATTAGGCAGGGGCGAGCAGTACTTC. Its protein product is CASSLLGRGEQYF.

The gene calls are TRBV7-2 and TRBJ2-2; unclear D gene. Germline V gives CDR1 SGHTA, CDR2 FQGNSA. This CDR3 region has 16 residues. The germline V and J ends were trimmed by 0 bases and 2 bases, with 10 bases remaining between them. CDR3 bases: TGTGCCAGCAGCTTAGCCTTGACTGGCAACACCGGGGAGCTGTTTTTT. Its protein product is CASSLALTGNTGELFF.

The chain employs TRBV14 and TRBJ1-1; the D gene is possibly TRBD1 (5 bases). V shed 0 bases and J shed 4 bases, with 15 bases lying between them. The CDR3 extends over 16 amino acids. CDR1 SGHDN and CDR2 FVKESK come from the germline V gene. The CDR3 DNA reads as TGTGCCAGCAGCCAAGACTGGGGGAGGCTGACCACTGAAGCTTTCTTT. Encoded protein: CASSQDWGRLTTEAFF.

This sequence joins TRBV6-1 and TRBJ1-3; possible D gene TRBD1, 6 bases. CDR1 is MNHNS and CDR2 is SASEGT in the germline V gene. This CDR3 comprises 15 residues. V was pared by 1 base and J by 2 bases, with 9 bases between. CDR3 amino acids: CASSEVPGAGNTIYF. In DNA form, the CDR3 reads TGTGCCAGCAGTGAAGTGCCAGGGGCTGGAAACACCATATATTTT.

The rearrangement joins TRBV19 to TRBJ2-5, with 14 bases that match TRBD2. The CDR3 contains 15 residues. CDR1 and CDR2 from the germline V gene are LNHDA and SQIVND (reference sequence). V gave up 6 bases and J gave up 4 bases; unmatched junction bases: 4. CDR3: CASRGLAGARETQYF. CDR3 nucleotides: TGTGCCAGTAGGGGACTAGCGGGGGCCCGAGAGACCCAGTACTTC.

This clone was counted only a few times. The chain links TRBV27 to TRBJ2-1; 11 bases align to TRBD2. J was trimmed by 2 bases and V by 3 bases; bases with no gene match: 0. Germline V gene lookup returns CDR1 MNHEY and CDR2 SMNVEV (reference sequence). The CDR3 spans 15 residues. The CDR3 spells CASSFSGRAYNEQFF. The CDR3 nucleotides are TGTGCCAGCAGTTTTAGCGGGAGGGCCTACAATGAGCAGTTCTTC.

The rearrangement uses TRBV19 and TRBJ2-2, with 9 nucleotides matching TRBD1. Germline V gene sequence: CDR1 LNHDA, CDR2 SQIVND (reference sequence). Trimming took 5 bases from V and 7 from J; bases not matched to a gene: 14. The CDR3 runs to 17 residues. This CDR3 reads CASSAAGTGKGSGELFF. The CDR3 DNA sequence: TGTGCCAGTAGTGCCGCCGGGACAGGGAAAGGTAGCGGGGAGCTGTTTTTT.

The sample holds one count of this clone. This rearrangement joins TRBV14 to TRBJ1-1; D unresolved. CDR1 is SGHDN, CDR2 FVKESK, per germline. CDR3 length equals 13 residues. Trimming took 1 base from V and 5 from J, leaving 8 bases between them. CDR3 in amino acids: CASSQGRLTEAFF. Written as DNA, the CDR3 is TGTGCCAGCAGCCAAGGCCGATTAACTGAAGCTTTCTTT.

The rearrangement uses TRBV5-4 and TRBJ1-6; D call uncertain. Trimming removed 0 bases from V and 4 bases from J, with 11 bases in between. Germline values: CDR1 SGHNT, CDR2 YYREEE (reference sequence). The CDR3 has 16 amino acids. CDR3 sequence reads: CASSLDPYNYNSPLHF. CDR3 DNA sequence: TGTGCCAGCAGCTTGGACCCTTACAATTATAATTCACCCCTCCACTTT.

This clone was observed a few times. This chain uses TRBV19 with TRBJ1-5; a possible D gene is TRBD1 (6 bases). The CDR3 loop spans 17 amino acids. Germline V CDR1 and CDR2: LNHDA, SQIVND (reference sequence). With 5 bases removed from V and 0 bases from J, the gap between germline ends came to 17 bases. This CDR3 is CASSPRDTRNSNQPQHF. The CDR3 DNA reads as TGTGCCAGTAGTCCCCGGGACACCAGAAATAGCAATCAGCCCCAGCATTTT.

This clone appeared once. Other DNA sequences in the same sample also yield this CDR3. The chain has TRBV5-1 and TRBJ2-5; D unclear. The CDR3 runs to 13 residues. Germline V gene sequence: CDR1 SGHRS, CDR2 YFSETQ. Trimming took 0 bases from V and 2 from J, leaving 5 bases between them. CDR3 nucleotide sequence: TGCGCCAGCAGCTTGGGGAGTCAAGAGACCCAGTACTTC. Its protein product is CASSLGSQETQYF.

As DNA, the CDR3 is TGTGCCAGCTGCCCCGAGGGTAACTATGGCTACACCTTC. Encoded protein: CASCPEGNYGYTF. The chain employs TRBV6-1 and TRBJ1-2; D uncertain. V dropped 8 bases and J dropped 1 base, with 11 bases sitting between them. The CDR3 consists of 13 residues. Germline assignment: CDR1 MNHNS and CDR2 SASEGT.

V and J are TRBV5-1 and TRBJ1-4, with 9 positions matching TRBD1. Germline trimming cut 4 bases from V and 8 bases from J; bases unmatched to any gene: 9. Germline lookup yields CDR1 SGHRS and CDR2 YFSETQ. The length of the CDR3 is 15 residues. CDR3 sequence (DNA): TGCGCCAGCAGCAGGGGACAGGGAGGGGGCGAAAAACTGTTTTTT. Its translation is CASSRGQGGGEKLFF.

The chain employs TRBV9 and TRBJ1-4; no clear D. Per germline, CDR1 SGDLS and CDR2 YYNGEE. This CDR3 comprises 14 residues. V shed 2 bases and J shed 3 bases, with 8 bases lying between them. CDR3 DNA: TGTGCCAGCAGCGTCAGCAGTGCTAATGAAAAACTGTTTTTT. It encodes CASSVSSANEKLFF.